The 4 T cell receptor beta chains presented below share a single source sample, sequenced in a study of T-cell reconstitution after alpha-beta-depleted transplantation in children. TCRbeta library construction was performed incorporating unique molecular identifiers. One entry per CDR3 protein, called by TCRdb with MiXCR from the PCR reads. The table shows around 670,000 distinct CDR3 sequences, with around 14% occurring only once. This sample comprised PBMCs, obtained before TCRalphabeta/CD19-depleted stem cell transplant. These receptors originate from a girl aged 2 to 9 with congenital amegakaryocytic thrombocytopenia, due to receive a stem cell transplant.

There are many counts of this clonotype. The V gene is TRBV20-1, the J gene TRBJ2-3; possibly TRBD1 or TRBD2 for D (6 bases each). With 4 bases removed from V and 2 bases from J, the gap between germline ends came to 13 bases. The CDR3 covers 14 residues. Germline CDR1 reads DFQATT; CDR2 reads SNEGSKA (reference sequence). DNA of the CDR3: TGCAGTGCTATCCCCGGGGGCTCCACAGATACGCAGTATTTT. This gives the protein CSAIPGGSTDTQYF.

This clonotype was detected ten times or more. The V call is TRBV6-5, the J call TRBJ2-5; D not resolved. Germline CDR1 and CDR2: MNHEY and SVGAGI. The germline V and J ends were trimmed by 5 bases and 5 bases, with 9 bases remaining between them. The CDR3 extends over 12 amino acids. CDR3: CASSDPSETQYF. CDR3 bases: TGTGCCAGCAGTGACCCTAGTGAGACCCAGTACTTC.

This chain joins TRBV7-1 and TRBJ2-5, with D perhaps TRBD1 or TRBD2 (6 bases each). TRBV7-1 is identified as an open reading frame with a role that is uncertain. V dropped 3 bases and J dropped 2 bases, with 37 bases sitting between them. The CDR3 is 23 residues long. The CDR3 DNA reads TGTGCCAGCAGCTCGCCACTCGGGGGCACTGGGCCTCAAGCTAATGACCCACAAGAGACCCAGTACTTC. Protein product: CASSSPLGGTGPQANDPQETQYF.

The DNA for the CDR3 is TGCGCCAGCAGCCAGCGGGCCGACAATGAGCAGTTCTTC. Encoded protein: CASSQRADNEQFF. This chain links TRBV5-1 with TRBJ2-1; possibly TRBD2 for D (6 bases). The CDR3 is made up of 13 amino acids. With 4 bases removed from V and 5 bases from J, the gap between germline ends came to 10 bases. CDR1 is SGHRS, CDR2 YFSETQ, per germline.